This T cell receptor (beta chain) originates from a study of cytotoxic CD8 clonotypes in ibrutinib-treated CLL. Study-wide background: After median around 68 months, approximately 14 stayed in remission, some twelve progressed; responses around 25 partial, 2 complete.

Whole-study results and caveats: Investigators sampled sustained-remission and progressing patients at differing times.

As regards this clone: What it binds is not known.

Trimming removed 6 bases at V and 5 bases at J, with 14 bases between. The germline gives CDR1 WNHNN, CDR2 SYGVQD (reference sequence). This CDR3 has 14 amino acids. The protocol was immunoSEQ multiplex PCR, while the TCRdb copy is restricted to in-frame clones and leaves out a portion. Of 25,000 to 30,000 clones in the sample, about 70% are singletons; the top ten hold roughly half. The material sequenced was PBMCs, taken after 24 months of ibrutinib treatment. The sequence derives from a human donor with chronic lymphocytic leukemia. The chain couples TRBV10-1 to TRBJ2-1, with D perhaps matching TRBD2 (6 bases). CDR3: CASSPGTWDNEQFF. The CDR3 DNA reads TGCGCCAGCAGCCCCGGGACTTGGGACAATGAGCAGTTCTTC.